The 20 T cell receptor beta chains listed next were all sequenced from one sample in a study of human T cells and chemical hapten exposure. Time point noted: patch test 3, about 24 weeks after DPC sensitization. Treatment meaning: therapeutic diphenylcyclopropenone sensitization with weekly scalp DPC. Using its own MiXCR run on the RACE reads, TCRdb lists one record per CDR3 protein. The sample includes around 70,000 distinct CDR3 sequences, over 8.5% of them seen just once. The sample consisted of whole blood, taken in connection with sensitization to the hapten diphenylcyclopropenone (DPC). Receptor source: a woman in her forties or fifties with alopecia areata. Some clones in this sample may be carry-over from other donors' samples.

This clonotype was found a few times. This chain uses TRBV4-1 with TRBJ2-3, with D unclear. CDR3 length equals 18 residues. Germline CDR1 MGHRA, CDR2 YSYEKL. V was shortened by 1 base and J by 1 base, with 18 bases between the two germline ends. CDR3 DNA sequence: TGCGCCAGCAGCCAAGGAAGGATTCCCGTTGGTGGCACAGATACGCAGTATTTT. Encoded protein: CASSQGRIPVGGTDTQYF.

V is TRBV18 and J is TRBJ2-3, with no clear D. There are 16 residues in the CDR3. Germline V gene lookup returns CDR1 KGHSH and CDR2 LQKENI. The germline V and J ends were trimmed by 3 bases and 2 bases, with 15 bases remaining between them. CDR3 nucleotide sequence: TGTGCCAGCTCACCCCTCCGTGGCGGTTCCACAGATACGCAGTATTTT. Protein: CASSPLRGGSTDTQYF.

The rearrangement links TRBV2 to TRBJ1-4, with D perhaps TRBD1 (5 bases). The germline CDR1 and CDR2 sequences are SNHLY and FYNNEI. Trimming removed 7 bases at V and 1 base at J, with 7 bases between. The CDR3 contains 13 residues. CDR3 bases: TGTGCCAGCAAAGGGGAAACTAATGAAAAACTGTTTTTT. Encoded protein: CASKGETNEKLFF.

This clonotype has a count of ten or more. The gene calls are TRBV2 and TRBJ1-1, with D possibly matching TRBD1 (5 bases). V was cut by 2 bases and J by 0 bases, with 19 bases left in between. The CDR3 loop spans 18 amino acids. Germline V CDR1 and CDR2: SNHLY, FYNNEI. The CDR3 protein is CASSERPDREIMNTEAFF. CDR3 nucleotides: TGTGCCAGCAGTGAAAGACCAGACAGAGAGATAATGAACACTGAAGCTTTCTTT.

This clonotype was detected many times. The V call is TRBV28, the J call TRBJ2-3; D unresolved. CDR1 is MDHEN, CDR2 SYDVKM, per germline. Trimming stripped 8 bases from V and 2 bases from J, with 14 bases between. The CDR3 runs 14 residues. The CDR3 DNA reads TGTGCCAGCGGGCCCCGAGCTATCACAGATACGCAGTATTTT. Translating gives CASGPRAITDTQYF.

This clonotype was counted a few times. The rearrangement links TRBV29-1 to TRBJ1-6; 8 nucleotides align to TRBD1. V was pared by 4 bases and J by 10 bases, with 15 bases of the junction left unmatched. Germline-derived CDR1 and CDR2 are SQVTM and ANQGSEA. The CDR3 runs 16 residues. DNA for the CDR3: TGCAGCGTTGGATTTGACAGGGGACCGTCCCCGTCACCCCTCCACTTT. As protein: CSVGFDRGPSPSPLHF.

In this sample, this clonotype turned up many times. V usage is TRBV4-3 and J usage is TRBJ2-1, with TRBD1 identical over 11 bases. This CDR3 is 15 amino acids long. Trimming at V came to 3 bases and at J to 6 bases, leaving 4 bases not matched to a gene. CDR1 is LGHNA, CDR2 YSLEER, per germline. The CDR3 sequence is CASSHLGQGANEQFF. In DNA form, the CDR3 reads TGCGCCAGCAGCCATCTCGGACAGGGGGCCAATGAGCAGTTCTTC.

This clonotype occurred a few times. The chain is built from TRBV12-3 or TRBV12-4 and TRBJ2-7; 8 bases match TRBD2. Trimming at V came to 5 bases and at J to 0 bases, leaving 6 bases not matched to a gene. The CDR3 covers 15 residues. This CDR3 is CASSPTSGTSYEQYF. DNA of the CDR3: TGTGCCAGCAGTCCTACTAGCGGTACCTCCTACGAGCAGTACTTC.

This clonotype appeared many times. This rearrangement joins TRBV6-2 or TRBV6-3 to TRBJ2-7; D is uncertain. Germline CDR1 is MNHEY and CDR2 is SVGEGT. Trimming removed 5 bases from V and 2 bases from J, with 19 bases in between. This CDR3 comprises 16 residues. The CDR3 nucleotides are TGTGCCAGCAGTACCCTCGGCCCCGCATTGACCTACGAGCAGTACTTC. This translates into CASSTLGPALTYEQYF.

The rearrangement uses TRBV6-5 and TRBJ2-7; D possibly matches TRBD1 or TRBD2 (5 bases each). This CDR3 region has 14 residues. V lost 4 bases and J 11 bases, leaving 21 bases between the germline ends. Germline loops: CDR1 MNHEY, CDR2 SVGAGI. The CDR3 loop reads CASSSAPEGRGEYF. CDR3 in DNA: TGTGCCAGCAGTTCGGCCCCCGAGGGGCGAGGGGAGTACTTC.

This clonotype was observed a handful of times. The chain has TRBV6-2 or TRBV6-3 and TRBJ1-2; D gene uncertain. Germline V gene lookup returns CDR1 MNHEY and CDR2 SVGEGT. V gave up 2 bases and J gave up 4 bases, with 5 bases separating them. The CDR3 spans 12 residues. The CDR3 sequence: CASSYQSYGYTF. CDR3 bases: TGTGCCAGCAGTTACCAGAGCTATGGCTACACCTTC.

The table lists this clonotype with many counts. CDR3 sequence: CASSSNGDMNTEAFF. CDR3 nucleotide sequence: TGTGCCAGCTCATCGAACGGGGACATGAACACTGAAGCTTTCTTT. This rearrangement joins TRBV18 to TRBJ1-1, with D maybe TRBD1 (6 bases). The CDR3 length is 15 residues. CDR1 and CDR2 (germline): KGHSH, LQKENI. Trimming left V 5 bases short and J 0 bases short, with 13 bases between.

This clonotype was detected only once. This chain links TRBV6-5 with TRBJ1-6; D unresolved. The CDR3 totals 16 residues. Trimming left V 5 bases short and J 10 bases short, with 21 bases between. Per the germline V gene, CDR1 is MNHEY and CDR2 is SVGAGI. This chain's CDR3 is CASSNTDEGMGSPLHF. DNA for the CDR3: TGTGCCAGCAGTAATACCGACGAAGGCATGGGGTCACCCCTCCACTTT.

V and J are TRBV11-3 and TRBJ2-3; 8 nucleotides agree with TRBD2. Trimming took 5 bases from V and 2 from J; bases not matched to a gene: 9. CDR1 is SGHNT and CDR2 is YENEEA in the germline V gene. The CDR3 runs to 16 residues. CDR3 DNA: TGTGCCAGCAGCCCCGGACTAGCCGGGGACACAGATACGCAGTATTTT. Translating it yields CASSPGLAGDTDTQYF.

This clonotype was observed at least ten times. The chain recombines TRBV5-6 with TRBJ1-5; tentatively, D is TRBD1 (5 bases). Deletions cut 0 bases from V and 3 bases from J, with 7 bases between. The germline V gene has CDR1 SGHDT and CDR2 YYEEEE. This CDR3 is 14 amino acids long. The CDR3 DNA reads TGTGCCAGCAGCTTGGTGGGGACCAATCAGCCCCAGCATTTT. It yields the protein CASSLVGTNQPQHF.

This clonotype was counted at least ten times. This chain joins TRBV4-1 and TRBJ2-2, with D possibly being TRBD2 (6 bases). The V gene lost 6 bases and the J gene lost 0 bases, with 14 bases spanning the gap. The germline CDR1 and CDR2 sequences are MGHRA and YSYEKL. This CDR3 contains 16 residues. The DNA of the CDR3 is TGCGCCAGCAGTGCGGGACGGTTCACGAACACCGGGGAGCTGTTTTTT. As protein: CASSAGRFTNTGELFF.

V and J are TRBV6-5 and TRBJ1-1; a weak D match, TRBD1 (6 bases). V was trimmed by 2 bases and J by 4 bases, leaving 11 bases between them. Germline V lookup: CDR1 MNHEY, CDR2 SVGAGI. The CDR3 totals 14 residues. The CDR3 region has the DNA TGTGCCAGCAGTTACGGGGGGCCGCTCACTGAAGCTTTCTTT. This codes for CASSYGGPLTEAFF.

This clonotype was observed a handful of times. The chain links TRBV28 to TRBJ1-1; 7 nucleotides line up with TRBD1. Unmatched junction bases numbered 7, after V lost 6 bases and J lost 6 bases. The V gene's germline CDR1 is MDHEN and CDR2 SYDVKM. CDR3 size: 13 residues. The CDR3, as DNA: TGTGCCAGCAGCAGACAGGGCTACCCTGAAGCTTTCTTT. Translated, it gives CASSRQGYPEAFF.

V and J are TRBV24-1 and TRBJ2-5; no firm D call. The CDR3 sequence is 13 residues long. The V gene's germline CDR1 is KGHDR and CDR2 SFDVKD. Trimming cost V 5 bases and J 5 bases, with 11 bases left between them. The CDR3 DNA follows: TGTGCCACCAGTGTCTCGGCGGTGGAGACCCAGTACTTC. It translates to CATSVSAVETQYF.

The chain joins TRBV3-1 to TRBJ2-2; D remains unclear. The V gene lost 4 bases and the J gene lost 6 bases, with 12 bases spanning the gap. Germline-derived CDR1 and CDR2 are LGHDT and YNNKEL (reference sequence). The CDR3 contains 14 residues. The CDR3: CASSPHAFPGELFF. The CDR3 coding sequence is TGTGCCAGCAGCCCGCACGCCTTCCCCGGGGAGCTGTTTTTT.